The 14 T cell receptor beta chains below come from one sample, sequenced in a study of T-cell memory formation after mild COVID-19. TCRdb itself ran the 5' RACE reads through MiXCR, one entry per CDR3 protein. The sample gives tens of thousands of distinct CDR3 sequences, approximately 12% of which show up once; almost 25% is in the top ten. The sequenced material came from PBMCs or a T cell subset sorted from them (not recorded which). The receptors derive from a man aged 18 to 30 who had mild COVID-19 (a few samples of this study predate the infection). Cell type and time point are not known.

This clonotype was observed a few times. The rearrangement joins TRBV7-2 to TRBJ2-3, with D perhaps TRBD2 (6 bases). With 5 bases removed from V and 2 bases from J, the gap between germline ends came to 11 bases. The germline V gene has CDR1 SGHTA and CDR2 FQGNSA. The CDR3 has 14 amino acids. The CDR3: CASSPGTFTDTQYF. DNA for the CDR3: TGTGCCAGCAGCCCGGGGACTTTCACAGATACGCAGTATTTT.

The chain couples TRBV20-1 to TRBJ2-6, with 9 nucleotides matching TRBD1. Germline loops: CDR1 DFQATT, CDR2 SNEGSKA (reference sequence). V gave up 3 bases and J gave up 4 bases; unmatched junction bases: 10. The CDR3 has 17 amino acids. In DNA form, the CDR3 reads TGCAGTGCTAGCCAACCACAGGGGGCGCCCGGGGCCAACGTCCTGACTTTC. It yields the protein CSASQPQGAPGANVLTF.

V usage is TRBV7-2 and J usage is TRBJ2-7; 13 positions match TRBD2. Germline V gene lookup returns CDR1 SGHTA and CDR2 FQGNSA. The V and J ends lost 6 bases and 2 bases, in that order; junction bases with no gene match: 4. The CDR3 covers 15 residues. The CDR3 sequence: CASRFGLAGAYEQYF. CDR3 DNA: TGTGCCAGCAGATTTGGACTAGCGGGGGCCTACGAGCAGTACTTC.

This clonotype was detected only a few times. The rearrangement uses TRBV20-1 and TRBJ1-4; D is unclear. The V gene's germline CDR1 is DFQATT and CDR2 SNEGSKA (reference sequence). The CDR3 has 12 amino acids. V shed 0 bases and J shed 13 bases, with 12 bases lying between them. The chain's CDR3 is CSARESGWGLFF. The CDR3 DNA reads TGCAGTGCTAGAGAAAGCGGATGGGGACTGTTTTTT.

This clonotype showed up just a few times. DNA of the CDR3: TGCAGTGCTAGATCCATCTACCAAGAGACCCAGTACTTC. The encoded protein is CSARSIYQETQYF. The chain employs TRBV20-1 and TRBJ2-5; unclear D gene. This CDR3 spans 13 amino acids. Germline-derived CDR1 and CDR2 are DFQATT and SNEGSKA (reference sequence). Trimming took off 2 bases at V and 0 bases at J, with 7 bases between the two ends.

This clonotype was seen only a few times. The chain uses TRBV7-3 and TRBJ2-1; TRBD2 matches at 12 bases. The trim removed 6 bases at V and 5 bases at J, leaving 2 bases unmatched. The germline CDR1 and CDR2 sequences are SGHTA and FQGTGA. The CDR3 sequence is 14 residues long. The CDR3 here is CASSLAGGHNEQFF. The DNA of the CDR3 is TGTGCCAGCAGTCTAGCGGGGGGGCACAATGAGCAGTTCTTC.

This clonotype was observed a few times. The chain uses TRBV5-5 and TRBJ1-5; no definite D call. CDR1 is SGHKS and CDR2 is YYEKEE in the germline V gene (reference sequence). V lost 2 bases, J lost 3 bases, and 9 bases lay in between. CDR3 size: 14 residues. The CDR3 protein is CASSFAGNNQPQHF. The CDR3 region has the DNA TGTGCCAGCAGCTTCGCAGGCAACAATCAGCCCCAGCATTTT.

The genes are TRBV28 and TRBJ1-3; D gene ambiguous. The germline gives CDR1 MDHEN, CDR2 SYDVKM. V was shortened by 7 bases and J by 0 bases, with 4 bases between the two germline ends. The CDR3 covers 12 residues. The CDR3 nucleotides read TGTGCCAGCATAAACTCTGGAAACACCATATATTTT. Translation gives CASINSGNTIYF.

The chain is built from TRBV20-1 and TRBJ2-5, with TRBD2 identical over 10 bases. The CDR3 is 15 amino acids. V lost 4 bases to trimming and J lost 4 bases; unmatched junction nucleotides: 9. Germline V gene sequence: CDR1 DFQATT, CDR2 SNEGSKA (reference sequence). CDR3: CSATPPQRGGETQYF. In DNA form, the CDR3 reads TGCAGTGCTACGCCCCCCCAGCGGGGGGGAGAGACCCAGTACTTC.

This clonotype appeared a few times. This chain connects TRBV29-1 to TRBJ2-2; D not resolved. This CDR3 is 13 amino acids long. With 6 bases removed from V and 2 bases from J, the gap between germline ends came to 10 bases. CDR1 and CDR2 (germline): SQVTM, ANQGSEA. This chain's CDR3 is CSVRDGNTGELFF. The CDR3, as DNA: TGCAGCGTCCGAGACGGAAACACCGGGGAGCTGTTTTTT.

In this sample, this clonotype turned up many times. The CDR3 sequence is CASSPSSGGQETQYF. The CDR3 DNA reads as TGTGCCAGCAGCCCCTCTAGCGGGGGCCAAGAGACCCAGTACTTC. This chain uses TRBV11-2 with TRBJ2-5; 10 bases are shared with TRBD2. The CDR3 is made up of 15 amino acids. Unmatched junction bases numbered 4, after V lost 5 bases and J lost 1 base. CDR1 and CDR2 (germline): SGHAT, FQNNGV.

The CDR3 loop is CASTTLGGPETQYF. As DNA, the CDR3 is TGTGCCAGCACCACTCTCGGGGGGCCGGAGACCCAGTACTTC. The chain recombines TRBV11-1 with TRBJ2-5; the D gene is possibly TRBD2 (7 bases). CDR3 length equals 14 residues. CDR1 and CDR2 (germline): SGHAT, FQDESV (reference sequence). V dropped 7 bases and J dropped 5 bases, with 17 bases sitting between them. Full variable domain (remainder filled in from reference TRBV11-1 and TRBJ2-5): EAEVAQSPRYKITEKSQAVAFWCDPISGHATLYWYRQILGQGPELLVQFQDESVVDDSQLPKDRFSAERLKGVDSTLKIQPAELGDSAMYLCASTTLGGPETQYFGPGTRLLVL.

This clonotype was found a few times. The rearrangement uses TRBV4-1 and TRBJ2-2; D uncertain. CDR1 MGHRA and CDR2 YSYEKL come from the germline V gene. Trimming removed 3 bases at V and 4 bases at J, with 12 bases between. The CDR3 consists of 15 residues. CDR3 sequence (DNA): TGCGCCAGCAGCCAGTTGCAGAGCTCCACCGGGGAGCTGTTTTTT. Residues: CASSQLQSSTGELFF.

Ten or more counts support this clonotype. The chain joins TRBV5-1 to TRBJ1-1; D might be TRBD1 (6 bases). This CDR3 region has 16 residues. Germline values: CDR1 SGHRS, CDR2 YFSETQ. Trimming cost V 1 base and J 1 base, with 14 bases left between them. The DNA of the CDR3 is TGCGCCAGCAGCTTGCGCAGGGGAGGCGAGAACACTGAAGCTTTCTTT. Translating it yields CASSLRRGGENTEAFF.